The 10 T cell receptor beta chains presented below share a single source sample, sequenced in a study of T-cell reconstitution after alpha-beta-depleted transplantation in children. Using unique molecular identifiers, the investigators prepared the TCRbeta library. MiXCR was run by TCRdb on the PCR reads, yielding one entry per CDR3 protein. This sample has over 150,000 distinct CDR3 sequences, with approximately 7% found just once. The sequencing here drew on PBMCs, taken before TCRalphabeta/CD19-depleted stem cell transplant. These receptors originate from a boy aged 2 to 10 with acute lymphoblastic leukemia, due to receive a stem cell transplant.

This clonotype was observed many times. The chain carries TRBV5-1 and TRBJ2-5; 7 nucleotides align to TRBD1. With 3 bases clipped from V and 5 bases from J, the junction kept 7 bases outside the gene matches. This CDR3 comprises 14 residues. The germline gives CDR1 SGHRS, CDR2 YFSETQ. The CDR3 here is CASSYRQGRETQYF. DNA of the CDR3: TGCGCCAGCAGCTATAGACAGGGAAGGGAGACCCAGTACTTC. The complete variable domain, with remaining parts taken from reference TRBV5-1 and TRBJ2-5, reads KAGVTQTPRYLIKTRGQQVTLSCSPISGHRSVSWYQQTPGQGLQFLFEYFSETQRNKGNFPGRFSGRQFSNSRSEMNVSTLELGDSALYLCASSYRQGRETQYFGPGTRLLVL.

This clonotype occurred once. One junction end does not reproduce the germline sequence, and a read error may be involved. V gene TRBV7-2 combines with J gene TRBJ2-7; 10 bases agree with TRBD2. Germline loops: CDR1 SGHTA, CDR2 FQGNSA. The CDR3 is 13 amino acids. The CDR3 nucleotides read TGTGCCAGCAGCATTAGCGGGGGGTACGAGCAGCACTTC. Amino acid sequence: CASSISGGYEQHF.

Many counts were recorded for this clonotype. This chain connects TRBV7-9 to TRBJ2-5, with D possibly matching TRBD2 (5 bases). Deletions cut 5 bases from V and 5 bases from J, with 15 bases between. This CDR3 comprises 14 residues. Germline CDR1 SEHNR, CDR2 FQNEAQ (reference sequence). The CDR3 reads CASSATLGRETQYF. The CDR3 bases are TGTGCCAGCAGCGCTACACTAGGACGGGAGACCCAGTACTTC. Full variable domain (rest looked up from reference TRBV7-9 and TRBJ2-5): DTGVSQNPRHKITKRGQNVTFRCDPISEHNRLYWYRQTLGQGPEFLTYFQNEAQLEKSRLLSDRFSAERPKGSFSTLEIQRTEQGDSAMYLCASSATLGRETQYFGPGTRLLVL.

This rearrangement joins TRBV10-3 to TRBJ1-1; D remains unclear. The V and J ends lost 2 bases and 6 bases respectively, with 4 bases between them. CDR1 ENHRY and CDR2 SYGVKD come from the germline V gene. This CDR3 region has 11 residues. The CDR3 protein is CAISEGAEAFF. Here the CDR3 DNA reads TGTGCCATCAGTGAGGGTGCTGAAGCTTTCTTT.

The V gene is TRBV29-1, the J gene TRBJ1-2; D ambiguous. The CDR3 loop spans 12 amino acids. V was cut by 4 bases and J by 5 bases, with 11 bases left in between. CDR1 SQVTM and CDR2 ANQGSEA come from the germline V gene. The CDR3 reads CSVAPQEYGYTF. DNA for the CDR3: TGCAGCGTTGCGCCGCAGGAGTATGGCTACACCTTC.

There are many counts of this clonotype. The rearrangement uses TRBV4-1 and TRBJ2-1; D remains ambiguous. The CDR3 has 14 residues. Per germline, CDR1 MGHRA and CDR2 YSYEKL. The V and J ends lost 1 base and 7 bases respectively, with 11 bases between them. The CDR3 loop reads CASSQVGRNNEQFF. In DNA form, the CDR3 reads TGCGCCAGCAGCCAAGTAGGCAGAAATAATGAGCAGTTCTTC.

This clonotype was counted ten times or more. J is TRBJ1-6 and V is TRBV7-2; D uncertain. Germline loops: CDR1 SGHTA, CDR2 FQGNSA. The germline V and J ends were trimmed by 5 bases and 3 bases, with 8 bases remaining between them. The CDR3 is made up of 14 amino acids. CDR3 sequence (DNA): TGTGCCAGCAGCGTAACAGACTATAATTCACCCCTCCACTTT. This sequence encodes CASSVTDYNSPLHF.

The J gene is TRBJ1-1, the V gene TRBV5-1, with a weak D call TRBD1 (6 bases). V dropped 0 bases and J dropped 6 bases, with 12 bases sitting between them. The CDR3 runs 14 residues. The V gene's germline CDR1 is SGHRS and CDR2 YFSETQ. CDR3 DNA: TGCGCCAGCAGCTTGGATACAGGGACCGCTGAAGCTTTCTTT. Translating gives CASSLDTGTAEAFF.

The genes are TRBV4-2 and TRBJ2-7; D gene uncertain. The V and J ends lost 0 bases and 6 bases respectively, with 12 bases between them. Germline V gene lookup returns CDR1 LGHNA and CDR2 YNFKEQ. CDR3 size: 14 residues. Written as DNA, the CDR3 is TGTGCCAGCAGCCAAGAGTTTAAGGGCTCCGAGCAGTACTTC. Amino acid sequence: CASSQEFKGSEQYF.

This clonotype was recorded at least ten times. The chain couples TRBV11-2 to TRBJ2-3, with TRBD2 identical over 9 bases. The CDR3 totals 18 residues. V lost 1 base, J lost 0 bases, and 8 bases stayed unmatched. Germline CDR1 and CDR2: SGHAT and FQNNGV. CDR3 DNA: TGTGCCAGCAGCTTAGTGGGTAGCGGGAGTTTTAGCACAGATACGCAGTATTTT. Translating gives CASSLVGSGSFSTDTQYF. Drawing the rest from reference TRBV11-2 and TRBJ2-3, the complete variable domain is EAGVAQSPRYKIIEKRQSVAFWCNPISGHATLYWYQQILGQGPKLLIQFQNNGVVDDSQLPKDRFSAERLKGVDSTLKIQPAKLEDSAVYLCASSLVGSGSFSTDTQYFGPGTRLTVL.